The present TCR beta chain was sequenced within a study of blood T cells in healthy people across ages. Through a sample-barcoded 5' primer and a J-beta primer mix, a second PCR was run for about 6 to 11 cycles. Each CDR3 protein gets one entry after TCRdb re-called the 5' RACE reads with MiXCR. The sample lists 700,000 to 950,000 distinct CDR3 sequences, roughly 43% seen once, with 20% in the top ten. The germline CDR1 and CDR2 sequences are SGHDN and FVKESK. The V end was cut by 2 bases, the J end by 5 bases, with 9 bases between. The CDR3 is made up of 14 amino acids. Extracted total RNA amounted to at least 6 micrograms for each sample.

This clonotype was sampled from a woman aged 55-69 years in good health. The sample was blood. This chain links TRBV14 with TRBJ2-2, with a weak D call TRBD1 (5 bases). CDR3 nucleotides: TGTGCCAGCAGCCAAATGACAGTAACCGGGGAGCTGTTTTTT. Encoded protein: CASSQMTVTGELFF.